These T cell receptor beta chains were read from a single sample in a study of T-cell reconstitution after alpha-beta-depleted transplantation in children. TCRdb re-called the PCR reads with MiXCR, one entry per CDR3 protein. The sample carries about 290,000 distinct CDR3 sequences, 7.5% to 9% recorded once. The sample here was peripheral blood, taken 360 days after TCRalphabeta/CD19-depleted stem cell transplant. All receptors come from a female patient under 10 years old who had a stem cell transplant for Fanconi anemia, so the T cells may come from the graft donor. The conserved cysteine and the conserved F or W are not part of the CDR3 here. The size of a clone is reported for some rows only, either as once, few or many, or as a class for expanded clones.

V	size	J	CDR3
TRBV11-3	many	TRBJ2-1	ASSEPGQGYNEQF
TRBV7-9	many	TRBJ2-2	ASSLQGITAGELF
TRBV7-2	many	TRBJ2-3	ASSLAGLALTDTQY
TRBV27	.	TRBJ2-3	ASSLGAGVGTDTQY
TRBV7-2	few	TRBJ2-2	ASSFSSGGITGELF
TRBV12-3/TRBV12-4	many	TRBJ2-1	ASSLGTSFISYNEQF
TRBV7-8	.	TRBJ1-5	ASSLTRDQPQH
TRBV3-1	.	TRBJ2-2	ASSQLNGRGTNTGELF
TRBV14	.	TRBJ2-3	ASSAGNLADTQY
TRBV7-9	many	TRBJ1-1	ASSLGSSGYEAF
TRBV20-1	few	TRBJ1-5	SARKSIDQPQH
TRBV25-1	.	TRBJ1-1	ASSEWGGTEAF
TRBV28	few	TRBJ2-1	ASRKGPSYNEQF
TRBV20-1	many	TRBJ1-2	SAREGRANYGYT
TRBV3-1	few	TRBJ2-6	ASSQEAGFGANVLT
TRBV12-3/TRBV12-4	few	TRBJ2-6	ASSLALRGSGANVLT
TRBV5-1	many	TRBJ2-1	ASSPFSGINGNEQF
TRBV5-5	few	TRBJ1-1	ASSVGPADTEAF
TRBV6-5	many	TRBJ2-4	ASSSIAGGENIQY
TRBV11-2	few	TRBJ2-2	ASSSVGGGGTGELF
TRBV29-1	.	TRBJ2-4	SVGTIDIQY
TRBV7-6	many	TRBJ2-3	ASSLVGTPPPDTQY
TRBV7-2	many	TRBJ2-1	RTRNGYNEQF
TRBV24-1	.	TRBJ2-3	ATSDLKGSDTQY
TRBV5-6	.	TRBJ1-5	ASSLGYGRVSNQPQH
TRBV3-1	.	TRBJ2-3	ASSQAGAYSDTQY
TRBV4-1	few	TRBJ2-2	ASSQVVGRSAGEGNTGELF
TRBV5-1	.	TRBJ2-1	ASSSDRGRINEQF
TRBV5-1	many	TRBJ2-7	ASSRRPDRAGNHEQY
TRBV12-3/TRBV12-4	few	TRBJ2-2	ASSLRRRALRGNTGELF
TRBV12-3/TRBV12-4	many	TRBJ2-2	ASSNVGIPGVGELF
TRBV20-1	few	TRBJ1-1	SARDPAGLGTEAF
TRBV6-1	.	TRBJ2-7	ASSPGRGGPYEQY
TRBV7-3	many	TRBJ2-1	ASSLAGLAGSNEQF
TRBV7-6	.	TRBJ2-1	ASSFAGGAGYEQF
TRBV7-9	many	TRBJ2-1	ASSKHPLKAYNEQF
TRBV5-1	many	TRBJ2-7	ASSLDRYSYEQY
TRBV19	few	TRBJ2-2	ASRVRGYGELF
TRBV5-1	many	TRBJ2-7	ASSLMASESYEQY
TRBV6-1	few	TRBJ2-1	ASSASGTAFYNEQF
TRBV10-2	.	TRBJ2-5	ASSEPGLAGGLTQY
TRBV12-3/TRBV12-4	few	TRBJ1-4	ASSLDSRKEKLF
TRBV27	few	TRBJ2-7	ASSSRAYYEQY
TRBV20-1	many	TRBJ2-7	SARITGLYEQY
TRBV5-6	many	TRBJ1-2	ASSLGTGGGYT
TRBV5-1	many	TRBJ1-6	ASSTGQGNSPLH
TRBV28	many	TRBJ2-7	ASSPGLAGPYEQY
TRBV10-3	.	TRBJ2-7	AIRDRVLSSSYEQY
TRBV7-8	few	TRBJ2-5	ASSRGTSEVEETQY
TRBV30	.	TRBJ1-1	AWDLRVNTEAF
TRBV10-3	few	TRBJ2-7	AISESVGGSSSYEQY
TRBV6-4	many	TRBJ2-3	ASSERGGTDTQY